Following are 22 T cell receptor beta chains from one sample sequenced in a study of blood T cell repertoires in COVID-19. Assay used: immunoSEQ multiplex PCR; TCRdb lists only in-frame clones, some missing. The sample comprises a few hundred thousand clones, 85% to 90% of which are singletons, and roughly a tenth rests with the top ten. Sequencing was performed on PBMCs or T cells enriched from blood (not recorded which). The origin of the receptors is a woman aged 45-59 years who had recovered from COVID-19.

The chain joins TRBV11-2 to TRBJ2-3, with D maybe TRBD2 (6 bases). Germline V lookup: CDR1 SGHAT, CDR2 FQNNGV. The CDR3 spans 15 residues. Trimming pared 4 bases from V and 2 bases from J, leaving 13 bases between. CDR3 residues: CASSSVGGFTDTQYF. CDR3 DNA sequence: TGTGCCAGCAGCTCAGTCGGGGGTTTCACAGATACGCAGTATTTT.

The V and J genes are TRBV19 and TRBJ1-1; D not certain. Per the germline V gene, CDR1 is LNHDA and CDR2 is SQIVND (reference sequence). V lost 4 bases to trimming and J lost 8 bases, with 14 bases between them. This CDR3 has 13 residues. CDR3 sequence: CASSTGWAGEAFF. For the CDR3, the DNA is TGTGCCAGTAGTACAGGATGGGCCGGAGAAGCTTTCTTT.

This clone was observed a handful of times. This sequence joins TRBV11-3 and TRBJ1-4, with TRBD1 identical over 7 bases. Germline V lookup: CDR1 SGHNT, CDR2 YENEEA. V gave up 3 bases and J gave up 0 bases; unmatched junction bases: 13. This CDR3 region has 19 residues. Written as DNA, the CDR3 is TGTGCCAGCAGCTTGATTCGACAGGGAATTGGGGCAACTAATGAAAAACTGTTTTTT. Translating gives CASSLIRQGIGATNEKLFF.

The CDR3 loop is CASSEAVRITSSYNSPLHF. CDR3 sequence (DNA): TGTGCCAGCAGTGAAGCGGTCAGGATTACAAGCTCCTATAATTCACCCCTCCACTTT. This rearrangement joins TRBV6-1 to TRBJ1-6; D is unresolved. Germline CDR1 reads MNHNS; CDR2 reads SASEGT. The CDR3 is made up of 19 amino acids. Trimming removed 0 bases from V and 0 bases from J, with 15 bases in between.

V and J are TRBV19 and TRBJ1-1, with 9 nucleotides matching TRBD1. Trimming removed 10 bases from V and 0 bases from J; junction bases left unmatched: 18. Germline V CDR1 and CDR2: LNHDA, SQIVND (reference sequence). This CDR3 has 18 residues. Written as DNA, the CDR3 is TGTGCCACCTACTCCCCCGGTGCGGACAGGGGTGTGAACACTGAAGCTTTCTTT. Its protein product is CATYSPGADRGVNTEAFF.

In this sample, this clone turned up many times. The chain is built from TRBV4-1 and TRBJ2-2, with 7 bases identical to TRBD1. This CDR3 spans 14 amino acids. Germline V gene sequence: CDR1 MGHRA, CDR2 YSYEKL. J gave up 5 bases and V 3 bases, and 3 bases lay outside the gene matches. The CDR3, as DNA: TGCGCCAGCAGCCAGACAGGGATGACCGGGGAGCTGTTTTTT. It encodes CASSQTGMTGELFF.

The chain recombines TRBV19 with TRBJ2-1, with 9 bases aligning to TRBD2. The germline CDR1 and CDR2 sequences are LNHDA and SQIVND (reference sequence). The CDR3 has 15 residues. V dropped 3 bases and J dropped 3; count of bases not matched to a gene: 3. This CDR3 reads CASSIAGGSYNEQFF. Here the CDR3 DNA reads TGTGCCAGTAGTATCGCGGGGGGGAGCTACAATGAGCAGTTCTTC.

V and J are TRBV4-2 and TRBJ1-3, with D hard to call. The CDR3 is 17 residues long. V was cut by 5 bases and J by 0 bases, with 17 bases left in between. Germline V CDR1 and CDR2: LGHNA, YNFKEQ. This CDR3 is CASSTQEWRNSGNTIYF. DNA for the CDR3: TGTGCCAGCAGCACCCAAGAATGGAGAAACTCTGGAAACACCATATATTTT.

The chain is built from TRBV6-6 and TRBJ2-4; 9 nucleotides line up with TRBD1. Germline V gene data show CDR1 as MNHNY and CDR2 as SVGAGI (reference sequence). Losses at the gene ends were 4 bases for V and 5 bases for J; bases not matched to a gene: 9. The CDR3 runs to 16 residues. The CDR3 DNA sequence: TGTGCCAGCAGTTCCACAGGGGGCAATGGAGAAAACATTCAGTACTTC. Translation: CASSSTGGNGENIQYF.

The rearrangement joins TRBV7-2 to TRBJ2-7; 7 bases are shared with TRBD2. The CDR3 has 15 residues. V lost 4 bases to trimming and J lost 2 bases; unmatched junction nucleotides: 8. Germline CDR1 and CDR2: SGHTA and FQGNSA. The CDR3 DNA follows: TGTGCCAGCAGCTCTCGGGGGGATCGTACCTACGAGCAGTACTTC. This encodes CASSSRGDRTYEQYF.

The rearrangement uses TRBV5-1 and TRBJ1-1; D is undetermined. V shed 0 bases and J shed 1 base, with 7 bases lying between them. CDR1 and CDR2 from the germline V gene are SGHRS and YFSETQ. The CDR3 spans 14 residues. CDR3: CASSLEISNTEAFF. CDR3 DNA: TGCGCCAGCAGCTTGGAAATCTCGAACACTGAAGCTTTCTTT. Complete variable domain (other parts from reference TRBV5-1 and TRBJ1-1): KAGVTQTPRYLIKTRGQQVTLSCSPISGHRSVSWYQQTPGQGLQFLFEYFSETQRNKGNFPGRFSGRQFSNSRSEMNVSTLELGDSALYLCASSLEISNTEAFFGQGTRLTVV.

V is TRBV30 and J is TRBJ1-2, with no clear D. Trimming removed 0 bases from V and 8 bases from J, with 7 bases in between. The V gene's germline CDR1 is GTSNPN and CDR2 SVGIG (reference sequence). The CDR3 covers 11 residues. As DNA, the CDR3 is TGTGCCTGGAGTGTAGCCCCAGGCTACACCTTC. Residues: CAWSVAPGYTF.

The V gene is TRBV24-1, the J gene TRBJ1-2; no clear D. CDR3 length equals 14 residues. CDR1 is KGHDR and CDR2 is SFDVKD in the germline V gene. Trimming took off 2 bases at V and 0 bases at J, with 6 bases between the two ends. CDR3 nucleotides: TGTGCCACCAGTGATTCCGGGACTAACTATGGCTACACCTTC. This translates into CATSDSGTNYGYTF.

The CDR3 sequence is CASSIGQGPGNTIYF. The CDR3 nucleotides are TGTGCCAGCAGCATCGGACAGGGACCCGGAAACACCATATATTTT. The chain carries TRBV5-8 and TRBJ1-3; 8 nucleotides line up with TRBD1. CDR1 SGHTS and CDR2 YDEGEE come from the germline V gene. J lost 4 bases, V lost 4 bases, and 7 bases had no gene match. The CDR3 runs 15 residues. Looking up the rest from reference TRBV5-8 and TRBJ1-3 gives the full variable domain: EAGVTQSPTHLIKTRGQQATLRCSPISGHTSVYWYQQALGLGLQFLLWYDEGEERNRGNFPPRFSGRQFPNYSSELNVNALELEDSALYLCASSIGQGPGNTIYFGEGSWLTVV.

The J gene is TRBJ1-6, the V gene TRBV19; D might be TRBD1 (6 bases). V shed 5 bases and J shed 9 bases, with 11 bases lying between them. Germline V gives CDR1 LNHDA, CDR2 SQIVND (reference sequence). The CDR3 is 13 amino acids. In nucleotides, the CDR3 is TGTGCCAGTAGTGCGCTGGACAGTTCACCCCTCCACTTT. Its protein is CASSALDSSPLHF.

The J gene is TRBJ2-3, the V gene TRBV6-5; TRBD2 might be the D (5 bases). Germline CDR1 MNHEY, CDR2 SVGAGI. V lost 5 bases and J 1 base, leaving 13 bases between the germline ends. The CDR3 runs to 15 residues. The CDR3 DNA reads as TGTGCCAGCAGTAGAACCGGGATCGGCACAGATACGCAGTATTTT. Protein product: CASSRTGIGTDTQYF.

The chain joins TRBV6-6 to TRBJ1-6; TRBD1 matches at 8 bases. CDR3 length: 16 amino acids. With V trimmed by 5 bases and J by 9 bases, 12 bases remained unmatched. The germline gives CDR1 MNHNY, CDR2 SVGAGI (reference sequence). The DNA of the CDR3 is TGTGCCAGCAGTCGATACCCGGACAGGGTCGGTTCACCCCTCCACTTT. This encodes CASSRYPDRVGSPLHF.

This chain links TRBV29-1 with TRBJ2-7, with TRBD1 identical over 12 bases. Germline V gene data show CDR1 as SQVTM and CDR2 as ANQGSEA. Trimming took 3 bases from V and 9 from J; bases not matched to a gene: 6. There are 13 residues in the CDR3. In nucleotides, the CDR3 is TGCAGCGTTGATGGGGACAGGGGGCTCGGGCAGTACTTC. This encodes CSVDGDRGLGQYF.

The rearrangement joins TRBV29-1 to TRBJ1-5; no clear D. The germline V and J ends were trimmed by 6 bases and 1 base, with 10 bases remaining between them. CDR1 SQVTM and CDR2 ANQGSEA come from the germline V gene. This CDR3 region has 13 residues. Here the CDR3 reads CSVTEASNQPQHF. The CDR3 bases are TGCAGCGTCACTGAGGCCAGCAATCAGCCCCAGCATTTT.

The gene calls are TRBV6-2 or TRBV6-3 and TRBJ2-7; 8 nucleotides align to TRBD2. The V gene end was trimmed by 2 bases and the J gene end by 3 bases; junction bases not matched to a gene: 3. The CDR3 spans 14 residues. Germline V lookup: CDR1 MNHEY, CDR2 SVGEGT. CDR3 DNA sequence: TGTGCCAGCAGTTACGGACTAGCAGACTACGAGCAGTACTTC. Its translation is CASSYGLADYEQYF.

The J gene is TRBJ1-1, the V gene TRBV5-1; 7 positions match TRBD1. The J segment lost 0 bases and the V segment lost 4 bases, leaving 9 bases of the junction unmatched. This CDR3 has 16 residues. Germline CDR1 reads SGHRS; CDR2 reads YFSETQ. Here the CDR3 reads CASSKETGLLNTEAFF. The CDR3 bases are TGCGCCAGCAGCAAGGAGACAGGGTTATTGAACACTGAAGCTTTCTTT.

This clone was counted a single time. The CDR3 reads CASSVGSGSGNTIYF. CDR3 in DNA: TGTGCCAGCAGCGTCGGTAGCGGTTCTGGAAACACCATATATTTT. This chain connects TRBV7-2 to TRBJ1-3, with D unclear. The germline gives CDR1 SGHTA, CDR2 FQGNSA. The CDR3 loop spans 15 amino acids. With 5 bases removed from V and 1 base from J, the gap between germline ends came to 12 bases.